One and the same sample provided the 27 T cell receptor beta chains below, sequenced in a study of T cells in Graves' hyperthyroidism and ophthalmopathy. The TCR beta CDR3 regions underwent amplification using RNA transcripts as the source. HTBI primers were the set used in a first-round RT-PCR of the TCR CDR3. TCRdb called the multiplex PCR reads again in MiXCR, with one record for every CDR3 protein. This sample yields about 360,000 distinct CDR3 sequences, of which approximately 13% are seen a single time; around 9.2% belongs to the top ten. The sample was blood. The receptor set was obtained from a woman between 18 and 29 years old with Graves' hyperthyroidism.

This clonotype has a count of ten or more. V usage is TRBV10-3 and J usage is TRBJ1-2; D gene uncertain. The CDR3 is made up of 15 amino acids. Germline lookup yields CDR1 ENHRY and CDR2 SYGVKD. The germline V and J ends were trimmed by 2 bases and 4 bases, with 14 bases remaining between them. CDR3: CAISERPGEAYGYTF. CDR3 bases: TGTGCCATCAGTGAGCGCCCCGGCGAGGCCTATGGCTACACCTTC.

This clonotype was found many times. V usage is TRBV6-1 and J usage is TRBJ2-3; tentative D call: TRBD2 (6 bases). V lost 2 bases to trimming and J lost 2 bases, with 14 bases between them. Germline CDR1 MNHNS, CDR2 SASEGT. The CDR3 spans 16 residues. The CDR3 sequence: CASSEIAAMITDTQYF. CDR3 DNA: TGTGCCAGCAGTGAAATAGCGGCTATGATCACAGATACGCAGTATTTT.

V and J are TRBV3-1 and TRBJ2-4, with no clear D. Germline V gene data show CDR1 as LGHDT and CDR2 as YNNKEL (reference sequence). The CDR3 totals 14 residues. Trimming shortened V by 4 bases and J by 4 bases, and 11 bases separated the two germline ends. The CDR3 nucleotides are TGTGCCAGCAGCCCAAAGATTTTGAAAAACATTCAGTACTTC. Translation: CASSPKILKNIQYF. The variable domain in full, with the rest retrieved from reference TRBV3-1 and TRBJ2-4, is DTAVSQTPKYLVTQMGNDKSIKCEQNLGHDTMYWYKQDSKKFLKIMFSYNNKELIINETVPNRFSPKSPDKAHLNLHINSLELGDSAVYFCASSPKILKNIQYFGAGTRLSVL.

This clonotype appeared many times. The CDR3 protein is CASSSGHQRVSGPYF. CDR3 in DNA: TGTGCCAGCAGCTCCGGACACCAGCGCGTCTCAGGGCCCTACTTC. The chain uses TRBV7-9 and TRBJ2-5; TRBD1 is a possible D gene (5 bases). Germline CDR1 is SEHNR and CDR2 is FQNEAQ (reference sequence). The CDR3 has 15 amino acids. V was trimmed by 4 bases and J by 14 bases, leaving 26 bases between them.

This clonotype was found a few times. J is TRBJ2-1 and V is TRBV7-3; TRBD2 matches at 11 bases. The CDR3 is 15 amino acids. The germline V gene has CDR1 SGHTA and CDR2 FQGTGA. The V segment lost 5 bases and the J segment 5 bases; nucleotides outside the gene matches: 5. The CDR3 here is CASSEPGLADNEQFF. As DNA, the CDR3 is TGTGCCAGCAGCGAGCCGGGACTAGCGGACAATGAGCAGTTCTTC.

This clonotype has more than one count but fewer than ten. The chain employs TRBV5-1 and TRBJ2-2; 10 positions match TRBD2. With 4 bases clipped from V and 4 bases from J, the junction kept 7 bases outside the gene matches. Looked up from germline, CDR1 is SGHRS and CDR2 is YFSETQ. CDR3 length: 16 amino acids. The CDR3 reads CASSPGASGGTGELFF. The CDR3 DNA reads TGCGCCAGCAGCCCCGGTGCTAGCGGGGGCACCGGGGAGCTGTTTTTT.

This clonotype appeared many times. CDR3 sequence reads: CASSSRGGLGTDTQYF. The CDR3 DNA sequence: TGTGCCAGCAGTTCCCGAGGCGGGCTGGGCACAGATACGCAGTATTTT. This chain links TRBV28 with TRBJ2-3, with a tentative D call TRBD2 (5 bases). This CDR3 has 16 amino acids. The V end was cut by 4 bases, the J end by 1 base, with 15 bases between. In germline, CDR1 is MDHEN, CDR2 SYDVKM. Drawing the rest from reference TRBV28 and TRBJ2-3, the complete variable domain is DVKVTQSSRYLVKRTGEKVFLECVQDMDHENMFWYRQDPGLGLRLIYFSYDVKMKEKGDIPEGYSVSREKKERFSLILESASTNQTSMYLCASSSRGGLGTDTQYFGPGTRLTVL.

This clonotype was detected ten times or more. CDR3 coding DNA: TGCAGTGCTAGAGAGATCACGGGGGGTATTGTTCAGCCCCAGCATTTT. Its translation: CSAREITGGIVQPQHF. J is TRBJ1-5 and V is TRBV20-1; a possible D gene is TRBD1 (5 bases). V shed 0 bases and J shed 6 bases, with 18 bases lying between them. In germline, CDR1 is DFQATT, CDR2 SNEGSKA (reference sequence). There are 16 residues in the CDR3.

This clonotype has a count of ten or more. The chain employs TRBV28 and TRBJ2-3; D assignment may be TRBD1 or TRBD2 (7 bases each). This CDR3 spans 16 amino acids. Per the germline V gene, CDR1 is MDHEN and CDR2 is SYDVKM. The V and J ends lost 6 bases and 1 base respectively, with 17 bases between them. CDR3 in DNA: TGTGCCAGCAGATCCAGGGGGGGAGGCGGCACAGATACGCAGTATTTT. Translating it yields CASRSRGGGGTDTQYF.

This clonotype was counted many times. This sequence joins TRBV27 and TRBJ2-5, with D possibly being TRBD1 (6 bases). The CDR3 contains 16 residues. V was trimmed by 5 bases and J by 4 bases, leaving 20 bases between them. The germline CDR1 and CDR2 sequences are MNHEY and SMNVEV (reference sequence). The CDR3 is CASSPQPGQIGETQYF. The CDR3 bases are TGTGCCAGCAGTCCCCAACCTGGACAGATTGGAGAGACCCAGTACTTC.

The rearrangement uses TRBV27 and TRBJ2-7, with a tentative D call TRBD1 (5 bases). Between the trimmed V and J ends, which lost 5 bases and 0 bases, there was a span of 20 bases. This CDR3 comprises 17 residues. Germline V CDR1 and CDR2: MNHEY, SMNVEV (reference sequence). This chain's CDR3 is CASSRQVGQGLSYEQYF. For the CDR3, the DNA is TGTGCCAGCAGTCGTCAGGTGGGGCAGGGCCTCTCCTACGAGCAGTACTTC.

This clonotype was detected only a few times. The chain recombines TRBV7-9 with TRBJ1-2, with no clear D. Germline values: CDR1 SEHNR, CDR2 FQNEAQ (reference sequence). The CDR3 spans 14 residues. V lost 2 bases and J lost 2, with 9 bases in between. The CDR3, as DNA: TGTGCCAGCAGCTTAAACGAAGAGAACTATGGCTACACCTTC. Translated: CASSLNEENYGYTF.

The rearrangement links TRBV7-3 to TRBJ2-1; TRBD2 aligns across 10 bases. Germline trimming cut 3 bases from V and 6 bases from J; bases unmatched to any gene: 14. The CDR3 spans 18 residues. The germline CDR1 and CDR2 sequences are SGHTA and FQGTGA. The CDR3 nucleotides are TGTGCCAGCAGCTTGGACCCGCTACCTAGCGGGAGAGTCAATGAGCAGTTCTTC. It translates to CASSLDPLPSGRVNEQFF.

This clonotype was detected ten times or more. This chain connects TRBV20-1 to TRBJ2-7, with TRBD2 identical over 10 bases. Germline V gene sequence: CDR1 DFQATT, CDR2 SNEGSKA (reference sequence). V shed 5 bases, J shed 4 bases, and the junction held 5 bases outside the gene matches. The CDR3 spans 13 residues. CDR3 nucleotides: TGCAGTGCTGTTAGCGGGGGGAGGTACGAGCAGTACTTC. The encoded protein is CSAVSGGRYEQYF.

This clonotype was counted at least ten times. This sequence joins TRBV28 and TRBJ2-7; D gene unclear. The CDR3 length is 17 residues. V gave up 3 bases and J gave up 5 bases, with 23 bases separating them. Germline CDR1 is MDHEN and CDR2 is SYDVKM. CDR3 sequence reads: CASSLFVGALYGNEQYF. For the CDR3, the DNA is TGTGCCAGCAGTTTGTTCGTTGGTGCATTATATGGGAACGAGCAGTACTTC.

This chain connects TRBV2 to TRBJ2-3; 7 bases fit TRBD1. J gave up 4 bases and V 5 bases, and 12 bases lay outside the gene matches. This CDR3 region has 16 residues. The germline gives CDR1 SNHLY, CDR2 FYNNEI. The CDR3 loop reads CASSLQGSSRADTQYF. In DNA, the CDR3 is TGTGCCAGCAGTCTACAGGGGTCGAGTCGGGCAGATACGCAGTATTTT.

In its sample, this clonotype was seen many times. For the CDR3, the DNA is TGTGCCAGCAGCACATCAACCGGGACTGCTTTCAACTACGAGCAGTACTTC. The encoded protein is CASSTSTGTAFNYEQYF. The chain joins TRBV7-2 to TRBJ2-7, with D perhaps matching TRBD2 (6 bases). The CDR3 runs 17 residues. Trimming shortened V by 5 bases and J by 3 bases, and 23 bases separated the two germline ends. Germline lookup yields CDR1 SGHTA and CDR2 FQGNSA. The full variable domain, rest sourced from reference TRBV7-2 and TRBJ2-7, is GAGVSQSPSNKVTEKGKDVELRCDPISGHTALYWYRQSLGQGLEFLIYFQGNSAPDKSGLPSDRFSAERTGGSVSTLTIQRTQQEDSAVYLCASSTSTGTAFNYEQYFGPGTRLTVT.

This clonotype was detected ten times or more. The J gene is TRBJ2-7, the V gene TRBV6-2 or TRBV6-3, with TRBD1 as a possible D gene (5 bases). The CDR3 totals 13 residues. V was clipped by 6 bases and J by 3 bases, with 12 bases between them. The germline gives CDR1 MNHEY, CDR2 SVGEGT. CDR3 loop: CASSETDNYEQYF. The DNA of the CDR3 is TGTGCCAGCAGCGAGACAGATAACTACGAGCAGTACTTC.

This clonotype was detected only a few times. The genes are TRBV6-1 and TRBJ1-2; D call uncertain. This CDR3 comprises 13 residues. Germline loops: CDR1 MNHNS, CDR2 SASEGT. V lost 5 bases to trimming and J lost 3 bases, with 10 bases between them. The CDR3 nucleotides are TGTGCCAGCAGTACTAGTCTTGACTATGGCTACACCTTC. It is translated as CASSTSLDYGYTF.

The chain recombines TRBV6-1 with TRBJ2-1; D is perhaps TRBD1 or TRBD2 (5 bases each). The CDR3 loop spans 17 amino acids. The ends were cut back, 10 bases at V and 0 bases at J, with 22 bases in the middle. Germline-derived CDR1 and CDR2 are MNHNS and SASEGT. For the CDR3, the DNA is TGTGCCACAAAGGGGTTTACGGGGCGAGGCTCCTACAATGAGCAGTTCTTC. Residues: CATKGFTGRGSYNEQFF.

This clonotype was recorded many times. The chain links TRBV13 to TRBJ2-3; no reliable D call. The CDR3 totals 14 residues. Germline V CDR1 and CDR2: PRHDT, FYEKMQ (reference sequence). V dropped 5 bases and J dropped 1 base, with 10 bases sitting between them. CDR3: CASSPSEGTDTQYF. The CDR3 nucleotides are TGTGCCAGCAGCCCCAGTGAGGGCACAGATACGCAGTATTTT.

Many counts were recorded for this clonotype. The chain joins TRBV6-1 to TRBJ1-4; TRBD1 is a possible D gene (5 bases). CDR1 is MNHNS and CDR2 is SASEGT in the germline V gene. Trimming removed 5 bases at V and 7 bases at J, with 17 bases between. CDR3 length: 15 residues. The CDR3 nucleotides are TGTGCCAGCAGTTATACGGGACGTTGGGGTGAAAAACTGTTTTTT. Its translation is CASSYTGRWGEKLFF.

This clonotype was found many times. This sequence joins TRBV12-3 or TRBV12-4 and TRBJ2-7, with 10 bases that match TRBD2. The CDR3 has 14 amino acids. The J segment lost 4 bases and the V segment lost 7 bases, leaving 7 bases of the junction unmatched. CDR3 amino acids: CASTLLAGDYEQYF. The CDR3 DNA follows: TGTGCCAGCACCCTCCTAGCGGGAGATTACGAGCAGTACTTC.

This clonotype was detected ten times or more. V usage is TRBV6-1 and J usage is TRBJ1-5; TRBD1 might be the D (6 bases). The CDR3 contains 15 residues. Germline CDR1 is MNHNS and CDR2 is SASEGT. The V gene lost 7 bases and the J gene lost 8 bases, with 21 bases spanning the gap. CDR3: CASTIRVRGKEPQHF. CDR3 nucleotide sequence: TGTGCCAGCACTATCCGAGTAAGGGGGAAGGAGCCCCAGCATTTT.

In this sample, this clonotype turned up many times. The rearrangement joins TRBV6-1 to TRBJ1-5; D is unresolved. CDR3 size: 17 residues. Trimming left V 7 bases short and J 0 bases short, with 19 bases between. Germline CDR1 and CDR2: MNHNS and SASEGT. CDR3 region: CASTQRIRGVSNQPQHF. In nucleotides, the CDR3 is TGTGCCAGCACTCAAAGAATACGTGGGGTTAGCAATCAGCCCCAGCATTTT.

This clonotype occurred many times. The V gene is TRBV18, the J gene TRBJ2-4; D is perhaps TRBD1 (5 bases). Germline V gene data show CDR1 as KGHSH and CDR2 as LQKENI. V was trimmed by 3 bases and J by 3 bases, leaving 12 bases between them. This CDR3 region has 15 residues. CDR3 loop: CASSPPTGLKNIQYF. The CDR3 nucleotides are TGTGCCAGCTCACCCCCCACAGGCCTCAAAAACATTCAGTACTTC.

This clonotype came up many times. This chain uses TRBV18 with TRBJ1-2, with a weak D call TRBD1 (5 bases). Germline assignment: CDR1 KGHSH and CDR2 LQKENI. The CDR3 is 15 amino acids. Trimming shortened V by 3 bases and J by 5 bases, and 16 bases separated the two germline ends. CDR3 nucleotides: TGTGCCAGCTCACCCGCGCCAGGGACCCTTTATGGCTACACCTTC. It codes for CASSPAPGTLYGYTF.